This TCR beta chain emerged from a study of human T cells and chemical hapten exposure. The wider study: Mostly female, the patients presented with alopecia areata, totalis or universalis.

This clonotype was seen at least ten times. Documented time point: patch test 1, 2 weeks after DPC sensitization. Indicated treatment: therapeutic diphenylcyclopropenone sensitization with weekly scalp DPC. Each CDR3 protein is one row after TCRdb ran MiXCR on the RACE reads. The table has 180,000 or so distinct CDR3 sequences, roughly 14% seen once. The material was whole blood, obtained in connection with sensitization to the hapten diphenylcyclopropenone (DPC). The receptor was derived from a woman in her twenties or thirties with alopecia areata. Some clones in this sample may be carry-over from other donors' samples.

The CDR3: CSASRGFGGGYTF. DNA for the CDR3: TGCAGTGCTAGTCGTGGATTTGGTGGTGGCTACACCTTC. The chain has TRBV20-1 and TRBJ1-2; D is unresolved. The CDR3 runs 13 residues. The germline V and J ends were trimmed by 3 bases and 7 bases, with 15 bases remaining between them. In germline, CDR1 is DFQATT, CDR2 SNEGSKA (reference sequence).